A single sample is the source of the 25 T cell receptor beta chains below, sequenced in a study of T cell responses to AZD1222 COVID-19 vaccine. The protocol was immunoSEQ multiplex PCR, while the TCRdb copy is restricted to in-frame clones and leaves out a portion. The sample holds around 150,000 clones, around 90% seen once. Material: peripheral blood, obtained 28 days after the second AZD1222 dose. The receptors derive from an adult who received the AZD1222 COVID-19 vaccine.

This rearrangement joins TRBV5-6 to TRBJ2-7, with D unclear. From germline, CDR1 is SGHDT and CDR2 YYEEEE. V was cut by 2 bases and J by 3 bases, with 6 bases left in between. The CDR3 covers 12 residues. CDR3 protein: CASSFYSYEQYF. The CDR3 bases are TGTGCCAGCAGCTTTTATAGCTACGAGCAGTACTTC.

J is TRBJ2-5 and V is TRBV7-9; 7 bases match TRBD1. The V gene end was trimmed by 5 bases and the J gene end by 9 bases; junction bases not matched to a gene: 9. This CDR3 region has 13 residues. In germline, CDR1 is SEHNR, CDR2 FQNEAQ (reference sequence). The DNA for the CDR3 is TGTGCCAGCAGCATCCGGGACAGTTGGTCCCAGTACTTC. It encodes CASSIRDSWSQYF.

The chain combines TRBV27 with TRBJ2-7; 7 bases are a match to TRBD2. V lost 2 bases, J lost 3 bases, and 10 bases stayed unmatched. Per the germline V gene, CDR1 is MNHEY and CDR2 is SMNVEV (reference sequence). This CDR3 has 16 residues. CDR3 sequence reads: CASSLAKGGPGYEQYF. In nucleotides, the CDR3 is TGTGCCAGCAGTTTAGCCAAGGGAGGGCCGGGCTACGAGCAGTACTTC.

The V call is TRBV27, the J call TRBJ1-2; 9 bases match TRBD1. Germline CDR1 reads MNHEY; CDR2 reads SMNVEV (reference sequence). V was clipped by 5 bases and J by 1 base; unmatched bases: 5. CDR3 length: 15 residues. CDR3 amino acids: CASSLQGAINYGYTF. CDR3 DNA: TGTGCCAGCAGTCTACAGGGGGCCATTAACTATGGCTACACCTTC.

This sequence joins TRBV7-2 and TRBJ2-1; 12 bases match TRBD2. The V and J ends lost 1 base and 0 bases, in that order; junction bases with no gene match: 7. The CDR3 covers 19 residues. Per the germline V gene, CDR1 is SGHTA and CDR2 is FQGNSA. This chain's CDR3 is CASSLVALAGGFSYNEQFF. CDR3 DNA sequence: TGTGCCAGCAGCTTAGTCGCTCTAGCGGGAGGGTTCTCCTACAATGAGCAGTTCTTC.

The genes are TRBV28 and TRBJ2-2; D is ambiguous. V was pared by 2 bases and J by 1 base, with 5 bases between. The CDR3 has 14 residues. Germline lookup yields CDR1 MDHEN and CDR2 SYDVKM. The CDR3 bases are TGTGCCAGCAGTTTACAGAGGAACACCGGGGAGCTGTTTTTT. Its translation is CASSLQRNTGELFF.

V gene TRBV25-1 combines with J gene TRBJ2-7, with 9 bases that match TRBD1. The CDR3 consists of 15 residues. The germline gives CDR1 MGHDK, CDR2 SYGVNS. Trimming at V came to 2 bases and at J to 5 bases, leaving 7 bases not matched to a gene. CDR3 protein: CASSEATGGINEQYF. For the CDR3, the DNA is TGTGCCAGCAGTGAAGCGACAGGGGGGATCAACGAGCAGTACTTC.

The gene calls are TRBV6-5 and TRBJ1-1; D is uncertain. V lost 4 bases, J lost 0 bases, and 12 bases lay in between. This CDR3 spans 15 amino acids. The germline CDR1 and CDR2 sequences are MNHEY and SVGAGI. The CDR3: CASSSGGYMNTEAFF. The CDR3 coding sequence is TGTGCCAGCAGTTCCGGCGGGTACATGAACACTGAAGCTTTCTTT.

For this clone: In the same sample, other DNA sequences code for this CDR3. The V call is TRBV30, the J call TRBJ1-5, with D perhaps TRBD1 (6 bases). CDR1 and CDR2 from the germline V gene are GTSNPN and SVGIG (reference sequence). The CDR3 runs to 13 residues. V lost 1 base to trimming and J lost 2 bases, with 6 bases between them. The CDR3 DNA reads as TGTGCCTGGAGTGGACAGGGCAATCAGCCCCAGCATTTT. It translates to CAWSGQGNQPQHF.

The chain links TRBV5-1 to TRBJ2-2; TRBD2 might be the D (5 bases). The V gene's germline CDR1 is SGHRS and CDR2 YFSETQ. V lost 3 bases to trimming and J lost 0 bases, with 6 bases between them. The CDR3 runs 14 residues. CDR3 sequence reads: CASSSDSNTGELFF. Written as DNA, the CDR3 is TGCGCCAGCAGCTCGGACTCGAACACCGGGGAGCTGTTTTTT.

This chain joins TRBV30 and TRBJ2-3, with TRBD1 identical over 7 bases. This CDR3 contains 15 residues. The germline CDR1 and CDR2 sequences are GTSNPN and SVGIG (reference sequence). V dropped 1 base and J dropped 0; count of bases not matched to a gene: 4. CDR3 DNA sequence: TGTGCCTGGAGTGAGGGGGCTAGAAGCACAGATACGCAGTATTTT. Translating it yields CAWSEGARSTDTQYF.

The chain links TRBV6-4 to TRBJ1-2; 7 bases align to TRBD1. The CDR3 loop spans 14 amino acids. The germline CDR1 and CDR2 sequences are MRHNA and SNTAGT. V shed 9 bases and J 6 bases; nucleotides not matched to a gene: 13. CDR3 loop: CARGAIQGLDGYTF. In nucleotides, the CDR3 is TGTGCCAGGGGGGCTATACAGGGGCTGGATGGCTACACCTTC.

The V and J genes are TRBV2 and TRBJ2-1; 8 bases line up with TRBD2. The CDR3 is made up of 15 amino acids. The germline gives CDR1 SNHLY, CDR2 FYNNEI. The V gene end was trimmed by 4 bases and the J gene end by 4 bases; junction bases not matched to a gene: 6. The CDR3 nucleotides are TGTGCCAGCAGTGCTACTAGCGGCGTATACAATGAGCAGTTCTTC. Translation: CASSATSGVYNEQFF. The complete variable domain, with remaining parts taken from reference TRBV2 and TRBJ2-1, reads EPEVTQTPSHQVTQMGQEVILRCVPISNHLYFYWYRQILGQKVEFLVSFYNNEISEKSEIFDDQFSVERPDGSNFTLKIRSTKLEDSAMYFCASSATSGVYNEQFFGPGTRLTVL.

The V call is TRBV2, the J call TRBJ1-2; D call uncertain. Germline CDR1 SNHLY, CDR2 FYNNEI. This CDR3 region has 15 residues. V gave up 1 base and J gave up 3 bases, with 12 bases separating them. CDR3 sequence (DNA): TGTGCCAGCAGTGAAGGTCCGTCGGGTGACTATGGCTACACCTTC. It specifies CASSEGPSGDYGYTF.

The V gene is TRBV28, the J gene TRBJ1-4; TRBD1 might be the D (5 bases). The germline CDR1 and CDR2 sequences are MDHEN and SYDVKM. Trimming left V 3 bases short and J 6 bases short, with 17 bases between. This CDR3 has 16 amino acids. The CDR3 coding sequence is TGTGCCAGCAGTTTTGGGTCGACAGTGAGGGATGAAAAACTGTTTTTT. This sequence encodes CASSFGSTVRDEKLFF.

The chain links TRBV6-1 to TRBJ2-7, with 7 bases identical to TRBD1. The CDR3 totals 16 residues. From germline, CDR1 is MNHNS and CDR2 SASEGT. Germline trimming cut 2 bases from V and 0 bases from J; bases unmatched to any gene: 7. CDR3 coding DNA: TGTGCCAGCAGTGAAATCAGGGGGACGGGCTCCTACGAGCAGTACTTC. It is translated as CASSEIRGTGSYEQYF.

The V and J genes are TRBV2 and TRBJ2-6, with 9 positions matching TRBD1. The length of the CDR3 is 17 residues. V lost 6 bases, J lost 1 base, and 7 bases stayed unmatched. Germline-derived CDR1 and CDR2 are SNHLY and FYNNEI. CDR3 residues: CASRGQGGTSGANVLTF. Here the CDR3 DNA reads TGTGCCAGCAGGGGACAGGGAGGGACATCTGGGGCCAACGTCCTGACTTTC.

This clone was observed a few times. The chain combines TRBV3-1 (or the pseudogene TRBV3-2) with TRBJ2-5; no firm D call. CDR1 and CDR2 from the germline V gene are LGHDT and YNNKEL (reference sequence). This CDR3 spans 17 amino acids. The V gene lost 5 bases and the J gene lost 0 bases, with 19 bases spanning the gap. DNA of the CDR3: TGTGCCAGCAGCTACTCGGGTAGAAGAATTAACCAAGAGACCCAGTACTTC. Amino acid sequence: CASSYSGRRINQETQYF.

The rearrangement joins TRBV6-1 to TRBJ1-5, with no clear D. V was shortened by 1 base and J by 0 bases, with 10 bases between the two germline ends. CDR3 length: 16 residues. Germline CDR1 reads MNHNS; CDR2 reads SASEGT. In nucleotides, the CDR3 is TGTGCCAGCAGTGAAGTACAGACACTTAGCAATCAGCCCCAGCATTTT. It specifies CASSEVQTLSNQPQHF.

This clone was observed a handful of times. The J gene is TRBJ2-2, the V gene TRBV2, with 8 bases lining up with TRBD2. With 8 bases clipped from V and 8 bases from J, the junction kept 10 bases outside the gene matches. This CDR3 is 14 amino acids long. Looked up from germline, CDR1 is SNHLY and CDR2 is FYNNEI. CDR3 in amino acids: CASQLGTRTGELFF. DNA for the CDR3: TGTGCCAGCCAGCTCGGGACTAGAACAGGGGAGCTGTTTTTT.

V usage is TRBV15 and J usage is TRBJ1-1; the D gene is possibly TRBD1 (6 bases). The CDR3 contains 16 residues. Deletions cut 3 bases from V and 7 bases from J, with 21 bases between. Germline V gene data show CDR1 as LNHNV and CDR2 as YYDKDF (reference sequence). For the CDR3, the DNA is TGTGCCACCAGCAGGACCCCGGGGGGGCTCCCACATGAAGCTTTCTTT. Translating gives CATSRTPGGLPHEAFF. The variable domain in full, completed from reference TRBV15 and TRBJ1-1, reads DAMVIQNPRYQVTQFGKPVTLSCSQTLNHNVMYWYQQKSSQAPKLLFHYYDKDFNNEADTPDNFQSRRPNTSFCFLDIRSPGLGDTAMYLCATSRTPGGLPHEAFFGQGTRLTVV.

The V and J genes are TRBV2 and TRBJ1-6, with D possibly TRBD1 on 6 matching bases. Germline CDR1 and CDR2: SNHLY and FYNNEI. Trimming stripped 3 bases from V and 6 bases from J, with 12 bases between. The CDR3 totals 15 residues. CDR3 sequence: CASSETRGGNSPLHF. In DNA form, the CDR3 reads TGTGCCAGCAGTGAGACCAGGGGAGGTAATTCACCCCTCCACTTT.

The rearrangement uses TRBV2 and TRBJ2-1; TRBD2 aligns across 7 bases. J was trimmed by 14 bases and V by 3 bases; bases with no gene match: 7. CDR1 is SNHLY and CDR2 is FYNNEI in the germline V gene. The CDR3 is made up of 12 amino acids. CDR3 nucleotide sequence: TGTGCCAGCAGTGATGTGGCGGGAGAAGAGTTCTTC. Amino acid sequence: CASSDVAGEEFF.

The CDR3 DNA is TGTGCCAGCAGCTTAGGTCATAATAATTCACCCCTCCACTTT. This encodes CASSLGHNNSPLHF. The chain uses TRBV7-9 and TRBJ1-6; D not resolved. The V and J ends lost 1 base and 5 bases respectively, with 6 bases between them. The CDR3 contains 14 residues. Germline V lookup: CDR1 SEHNR, CDR2 FQNEAQ (reference sequence).

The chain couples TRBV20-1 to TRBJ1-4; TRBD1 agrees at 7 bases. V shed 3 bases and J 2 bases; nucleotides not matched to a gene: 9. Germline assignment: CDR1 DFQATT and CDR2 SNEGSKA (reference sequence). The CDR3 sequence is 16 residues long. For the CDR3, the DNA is TGCAGTGCTAGTCGTACAGGGGTAAAGACTAATGAAAAACTGTTTTTT. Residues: CSASRTGVKTNEKLFF.